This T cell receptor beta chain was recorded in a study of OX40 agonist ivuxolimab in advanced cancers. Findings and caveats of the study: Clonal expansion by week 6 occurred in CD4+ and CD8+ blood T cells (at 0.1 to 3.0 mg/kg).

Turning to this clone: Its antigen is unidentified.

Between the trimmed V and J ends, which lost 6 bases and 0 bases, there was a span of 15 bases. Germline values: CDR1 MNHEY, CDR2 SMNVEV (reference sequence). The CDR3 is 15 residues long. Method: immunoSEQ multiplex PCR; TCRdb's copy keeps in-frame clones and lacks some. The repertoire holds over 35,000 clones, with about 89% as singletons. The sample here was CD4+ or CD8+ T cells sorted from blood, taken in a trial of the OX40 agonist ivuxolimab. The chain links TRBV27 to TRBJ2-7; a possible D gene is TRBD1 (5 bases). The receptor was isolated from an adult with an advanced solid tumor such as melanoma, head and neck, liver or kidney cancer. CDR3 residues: CASRPWGVSSYEQYF. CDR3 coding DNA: TGTGCCAGCAGGCCCTGGGGCGTTTCCTCCTACGAGCAGTACTTC.